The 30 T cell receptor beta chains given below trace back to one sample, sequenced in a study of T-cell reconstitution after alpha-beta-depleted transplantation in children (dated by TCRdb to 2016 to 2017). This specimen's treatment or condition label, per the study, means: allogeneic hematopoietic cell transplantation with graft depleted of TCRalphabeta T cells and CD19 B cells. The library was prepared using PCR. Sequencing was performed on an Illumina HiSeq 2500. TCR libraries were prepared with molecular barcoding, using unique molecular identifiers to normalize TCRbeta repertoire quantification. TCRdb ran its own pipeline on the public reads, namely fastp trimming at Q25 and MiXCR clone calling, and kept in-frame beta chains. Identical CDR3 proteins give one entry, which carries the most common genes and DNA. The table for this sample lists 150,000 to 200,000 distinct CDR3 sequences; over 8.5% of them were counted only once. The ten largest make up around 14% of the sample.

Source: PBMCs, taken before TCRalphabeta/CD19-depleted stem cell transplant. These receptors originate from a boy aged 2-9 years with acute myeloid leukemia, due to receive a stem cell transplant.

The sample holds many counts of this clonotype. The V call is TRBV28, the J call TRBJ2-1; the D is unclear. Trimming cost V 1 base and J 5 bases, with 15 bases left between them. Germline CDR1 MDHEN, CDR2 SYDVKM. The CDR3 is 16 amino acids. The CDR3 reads CASSLFGSKGHNEQFF. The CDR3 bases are TGTGCCAGCAGTTTATTTGGGTCAAAGGGCCACAATGAGCAGTTCTTC.

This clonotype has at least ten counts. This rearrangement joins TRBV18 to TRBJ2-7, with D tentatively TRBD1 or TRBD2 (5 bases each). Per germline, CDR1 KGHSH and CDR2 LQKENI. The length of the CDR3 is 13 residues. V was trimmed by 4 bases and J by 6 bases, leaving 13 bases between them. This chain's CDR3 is CASSLLQGREQYF. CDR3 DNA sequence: TGTGCCAGCTCACTTCTCCAGGGACGCGAGCAGTACTTC.

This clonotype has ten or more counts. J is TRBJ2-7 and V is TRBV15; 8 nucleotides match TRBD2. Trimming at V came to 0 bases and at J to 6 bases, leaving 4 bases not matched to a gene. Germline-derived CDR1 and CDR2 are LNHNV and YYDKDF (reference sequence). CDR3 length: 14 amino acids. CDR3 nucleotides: TGTGCCACCAGCAGAGAACTAGCGGCTCCCGAGCAGTACTTC. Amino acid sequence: CATSRELAAPEQYF.

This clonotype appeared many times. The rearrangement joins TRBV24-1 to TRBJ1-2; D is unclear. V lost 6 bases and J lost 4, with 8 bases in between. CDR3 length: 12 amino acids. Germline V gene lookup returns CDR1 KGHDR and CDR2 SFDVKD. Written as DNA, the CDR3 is TGTGCCACCAGTACCTCGAGCTATGGCTACACCTTC. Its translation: CATSTSSYGYTF.

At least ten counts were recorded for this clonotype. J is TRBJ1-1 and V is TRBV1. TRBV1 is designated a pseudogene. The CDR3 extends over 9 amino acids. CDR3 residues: CTSSRKAFF. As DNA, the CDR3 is TGCACCAGCAGCCGGAAGGCTTTCTTT.

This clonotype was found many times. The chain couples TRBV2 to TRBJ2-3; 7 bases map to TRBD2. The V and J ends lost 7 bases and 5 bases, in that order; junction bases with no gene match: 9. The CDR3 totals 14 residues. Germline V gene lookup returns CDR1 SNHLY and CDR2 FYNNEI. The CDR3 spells CASIFGGYLDTQYF. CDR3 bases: TGTGCCAGCATTTTCGGGGGGTATTTAGATACGCAGTATTTT.

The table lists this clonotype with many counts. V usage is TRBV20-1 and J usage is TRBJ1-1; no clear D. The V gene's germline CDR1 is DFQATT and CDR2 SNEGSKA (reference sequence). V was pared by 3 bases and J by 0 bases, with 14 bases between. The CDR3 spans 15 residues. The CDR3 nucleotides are TGCAGTGCTAGGACGGGAGTTTCCGTGAACACTGAAGCTTTCTTT. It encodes CSARTGVSVNTEAFF.

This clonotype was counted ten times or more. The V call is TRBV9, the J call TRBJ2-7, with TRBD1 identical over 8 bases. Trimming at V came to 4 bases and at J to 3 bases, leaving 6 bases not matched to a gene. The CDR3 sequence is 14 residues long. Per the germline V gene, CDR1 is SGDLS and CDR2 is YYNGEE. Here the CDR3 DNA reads TGTGCCAGCAGCCCCCGGGACAGGAACTACGAGCAGTACTTC. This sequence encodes CASSPRDRNYEQYF.

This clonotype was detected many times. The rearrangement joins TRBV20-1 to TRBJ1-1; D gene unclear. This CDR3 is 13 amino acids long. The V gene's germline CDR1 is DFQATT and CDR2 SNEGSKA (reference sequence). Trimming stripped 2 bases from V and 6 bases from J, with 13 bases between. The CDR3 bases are TGCAGTGCTAGACGGATCCACAGACCTGAAGCTTTCTTT. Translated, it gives CSARRIHRPEAFF.

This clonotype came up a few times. CDR3 region: CASSMVRTANNQPQHF. CDR3 nucleotide sequence: TGTGCCAGTAGTATGGTCCGGACAGCAAACAATCAGCCCCAGCATTTT. The rearrangement uses TRBV19 and TRBJ1-5, with D perhaps matching TRBD1 (6 bases). V dropped 3 bases and J dropped 3 bases, with 15 bases sitting between them. The CDR3 has 16 residues. Germline-derived CDR1 and CDR2 are LNHDA and SQIVND (reference sequence).

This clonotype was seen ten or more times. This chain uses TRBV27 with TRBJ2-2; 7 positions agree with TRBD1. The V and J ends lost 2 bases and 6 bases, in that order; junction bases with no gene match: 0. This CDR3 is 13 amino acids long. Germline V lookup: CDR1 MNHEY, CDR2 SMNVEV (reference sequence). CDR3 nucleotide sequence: TGTGCCAGCAGTTTAGACAGGGCCGGGGAGCTGTTTTTT. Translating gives CASSLDRAGELFF.

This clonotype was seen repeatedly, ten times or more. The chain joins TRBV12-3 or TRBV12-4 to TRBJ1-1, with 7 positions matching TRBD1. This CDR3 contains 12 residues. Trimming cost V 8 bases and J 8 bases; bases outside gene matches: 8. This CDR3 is CASDDWTGEAFF. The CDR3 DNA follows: TGTGCCAGCGATGACTGGACAGGCGAAGCTTTCTTT.

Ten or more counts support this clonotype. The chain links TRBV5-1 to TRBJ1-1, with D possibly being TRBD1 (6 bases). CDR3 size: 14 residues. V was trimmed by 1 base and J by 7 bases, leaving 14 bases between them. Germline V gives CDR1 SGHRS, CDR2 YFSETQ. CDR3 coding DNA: TGCGCCAGCAGCTTGAATGCAGGGGACTTTGAAGCTTTCTTT. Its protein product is CASSLNAGDFEAFF.

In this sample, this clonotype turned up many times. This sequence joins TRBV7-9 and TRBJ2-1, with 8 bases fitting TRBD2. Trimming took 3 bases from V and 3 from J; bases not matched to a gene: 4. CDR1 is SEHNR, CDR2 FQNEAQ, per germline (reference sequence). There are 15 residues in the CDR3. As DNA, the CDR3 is TGTGCCAGCAGCTTCCTAGCGGGCAACTACAATGAGCAGTTCTTC. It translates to CASSFLAGNYNEQFF.

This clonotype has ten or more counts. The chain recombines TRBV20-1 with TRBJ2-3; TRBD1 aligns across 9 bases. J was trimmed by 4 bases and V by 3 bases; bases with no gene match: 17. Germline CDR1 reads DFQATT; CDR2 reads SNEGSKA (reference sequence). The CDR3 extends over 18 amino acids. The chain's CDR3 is CSAREPGQGIIPPDTQYF. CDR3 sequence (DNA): TGCAGTGCTAGGGAGCCGGGACAGGGAATAATCCCCCCAGATACGCAGTATTTT.

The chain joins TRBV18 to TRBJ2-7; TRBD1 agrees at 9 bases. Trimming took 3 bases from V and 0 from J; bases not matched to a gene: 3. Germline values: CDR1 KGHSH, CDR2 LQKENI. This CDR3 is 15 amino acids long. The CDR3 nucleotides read TGTGCCAGCTCACCGGGACAGGGAAGCTCCTACGAGCAGTACGTC. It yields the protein CASSPGQGSSYEQYV.

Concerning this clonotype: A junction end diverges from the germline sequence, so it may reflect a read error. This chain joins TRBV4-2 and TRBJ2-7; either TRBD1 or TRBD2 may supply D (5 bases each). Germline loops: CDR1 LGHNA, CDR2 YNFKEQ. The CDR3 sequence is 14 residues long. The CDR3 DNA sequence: TGTGCCAGGAGCCCGGGGCTCATCTCCTACGAGCAGTACTTC. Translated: CARSPGLISYEQYF.

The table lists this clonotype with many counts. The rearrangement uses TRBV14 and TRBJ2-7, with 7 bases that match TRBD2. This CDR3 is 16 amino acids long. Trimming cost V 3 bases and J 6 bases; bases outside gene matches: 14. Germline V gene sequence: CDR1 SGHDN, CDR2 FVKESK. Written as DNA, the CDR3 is TGTGCCAGCAGCCAGTCCCCGGGGCTCGGGAGGCTCGAGCAGTACTTC. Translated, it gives CASSQSPGLGRLEQYF.

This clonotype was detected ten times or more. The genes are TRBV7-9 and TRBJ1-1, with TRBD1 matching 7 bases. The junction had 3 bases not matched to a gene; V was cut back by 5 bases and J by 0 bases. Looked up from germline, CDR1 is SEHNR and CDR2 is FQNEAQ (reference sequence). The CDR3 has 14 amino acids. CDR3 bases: TGTGCCAGCAGCGCTACAGGGGTGAACACTGAAGCTTTCTTT. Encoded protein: CASSATGVNTEAFF.

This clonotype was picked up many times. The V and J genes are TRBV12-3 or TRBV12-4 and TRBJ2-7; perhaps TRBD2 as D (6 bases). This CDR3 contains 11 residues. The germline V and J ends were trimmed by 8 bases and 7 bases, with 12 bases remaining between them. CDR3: CASRAGSEQYF. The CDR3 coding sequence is TGTGCCAGCCGGGCGGGGTCGGAGCAGTACTTC.

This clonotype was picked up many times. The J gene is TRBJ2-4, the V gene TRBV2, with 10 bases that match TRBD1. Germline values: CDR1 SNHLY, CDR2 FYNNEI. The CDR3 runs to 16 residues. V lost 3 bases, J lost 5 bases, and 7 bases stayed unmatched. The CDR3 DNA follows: TGTGCCAGCAGTGAGGGGGGACAGGGGAGGGAAAACATTCAGTACTTC. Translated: CASSEGGQGRENIQYF.

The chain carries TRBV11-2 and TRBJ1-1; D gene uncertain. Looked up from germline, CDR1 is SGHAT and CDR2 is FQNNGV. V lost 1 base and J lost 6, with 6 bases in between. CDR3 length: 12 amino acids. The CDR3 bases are TGTGCCAGCAGCTTAGTAGTCTCTGAAGCTTTCTTT. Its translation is CASSLVVSEAFF.

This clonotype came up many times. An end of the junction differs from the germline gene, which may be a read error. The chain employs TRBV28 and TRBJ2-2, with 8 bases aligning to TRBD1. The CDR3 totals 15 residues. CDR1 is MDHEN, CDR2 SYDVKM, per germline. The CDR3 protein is CASSSGTGDTGELFF. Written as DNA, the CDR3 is TGCGCCAGCAGCTCCGGGACAGGAGACACCGGGGAGCTGTTTTTT. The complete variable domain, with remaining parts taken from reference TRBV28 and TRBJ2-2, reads DVKVTQSSRYLVKRTGEKVFLECVQDMDHENMFWYRQDPGLGLRLIYFSYDVKMKEKGDIPEGYSVSREKKERFSLILESASTNQTSMYLCASSSGTGDTGELFFGEGSRLTVL.

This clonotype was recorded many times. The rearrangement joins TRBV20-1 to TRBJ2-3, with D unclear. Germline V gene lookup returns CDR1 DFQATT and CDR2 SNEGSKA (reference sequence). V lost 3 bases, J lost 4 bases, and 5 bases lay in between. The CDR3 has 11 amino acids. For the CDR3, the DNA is TGCAGTGCTAGTTTCCCAGATACGCAGTATTTT. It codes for CSASFPDTQYF.

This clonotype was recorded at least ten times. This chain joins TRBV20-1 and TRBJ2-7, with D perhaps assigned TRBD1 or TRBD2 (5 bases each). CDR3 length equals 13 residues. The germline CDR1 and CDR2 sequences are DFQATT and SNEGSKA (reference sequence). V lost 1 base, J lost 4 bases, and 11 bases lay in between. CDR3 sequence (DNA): TGCAGTGCTAGAGTGGGGGAAAGGTACGAGCAGTACTTC. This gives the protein CSARVGERYEQYF.

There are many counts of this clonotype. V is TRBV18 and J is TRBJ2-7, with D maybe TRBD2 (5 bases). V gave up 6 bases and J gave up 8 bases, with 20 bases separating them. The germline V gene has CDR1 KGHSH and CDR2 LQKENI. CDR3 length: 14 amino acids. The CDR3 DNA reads TGTGCCAGCTCGGGGTCGGAGGCCTGGGGTCAGCAGTACGTC. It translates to CASSGSEAWGQQYV.

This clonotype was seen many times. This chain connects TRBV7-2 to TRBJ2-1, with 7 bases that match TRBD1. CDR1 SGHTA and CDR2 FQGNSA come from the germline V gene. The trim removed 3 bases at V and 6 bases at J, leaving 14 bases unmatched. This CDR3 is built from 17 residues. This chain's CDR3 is CASSLNRGPQRGNEQFF. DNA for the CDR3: TGTGCCAGCAGCTTGAACAGGGGACCCCAACGGGGCAATGAGCAGTTCTTC.

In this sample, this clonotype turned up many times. The CDR3 DNA reads as TGTGCCAGCAGTTTTGCTCCTTCCCTCCTTACTAGCGGGGGGATCAATGAGCAGTTCTTC. As protein: CASSFAPSLLTSGGINEQFF. The chain joins TRBV12-3 or TRBV12-4 to TRBJ2-1; 12 bases line up with TRBD2. The CDR3 covers 20 residues. With V trimmed by 3 bases and J by 6 bases, 18 bases remained unmatched.

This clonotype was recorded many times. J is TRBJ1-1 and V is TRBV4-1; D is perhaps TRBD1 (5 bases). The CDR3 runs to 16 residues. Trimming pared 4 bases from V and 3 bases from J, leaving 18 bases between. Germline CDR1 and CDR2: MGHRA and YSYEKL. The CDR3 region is CASSRRSGDGDTEAFF. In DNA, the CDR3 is TGCGCCAGCAGCCGCCGGTCCGGGGACGGGGACACTGAAGCTTTCTTT.

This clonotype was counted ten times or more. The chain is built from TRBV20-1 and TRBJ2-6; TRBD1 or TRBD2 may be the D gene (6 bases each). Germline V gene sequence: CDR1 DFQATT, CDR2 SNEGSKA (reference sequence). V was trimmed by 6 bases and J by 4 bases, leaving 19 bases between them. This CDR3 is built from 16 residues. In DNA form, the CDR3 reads TGCAGTGCGGAGGGGGAACAGGGCTCGGGGGCCAACGTCCTGACTTTC. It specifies CSAEGEQGSGANVLTF.